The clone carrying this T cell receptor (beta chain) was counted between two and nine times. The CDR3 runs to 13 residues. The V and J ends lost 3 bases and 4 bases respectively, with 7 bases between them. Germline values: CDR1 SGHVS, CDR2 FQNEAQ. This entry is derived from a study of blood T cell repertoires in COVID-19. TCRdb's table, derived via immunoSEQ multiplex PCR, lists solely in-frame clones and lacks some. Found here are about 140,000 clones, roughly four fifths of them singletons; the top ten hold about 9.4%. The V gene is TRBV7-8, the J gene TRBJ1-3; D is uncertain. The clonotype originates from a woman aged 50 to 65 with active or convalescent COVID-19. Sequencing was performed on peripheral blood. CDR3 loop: CASSLGRGNTIYF. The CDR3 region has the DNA TGTGCCAGCAGCTTGGGCCGCGGAAACACCATATATTTT.